Listed here is a single T cell receptor beta chain. Authors' analysis steps: Estimated nucleated cell counts came from reference gene primer amplification. TCRdb's table, derived via immunoSEQ multiplex PCR, lists solely in-frame clones and lacks some. That table furnishes V, J and clone size, whereas the DNA furnished D and trimming. The table includes around 270,000 clones, 80% to 85% detected once. The data derive from a study of blood T cell repertoires in COVID-19. Across the whole study: Specimens from acute and convalescent COVID-19 originated in the United States, Italy and Spain. Sources were T cells, B-cell-depleted T cells, or PBMCs; the material itself was cDNA or gDNA.

This CDR3 has 15 residues. Trimming took 5 bases from V and 3 from J; bases not matched to a gene: 7. Germline CDR1 reads LNHDA; CDR2 reads SQIVND (reference sequence). This chain uses TRBV19 with TRBJ2-1; 7 bases align to TRBD1. The sequence was collected from a man aged 60 to 69 with acute or convalescent COVID-19. Specimen: peripheral blood. CDR3 DNA sequence: TGTGCCAGTAGTCCAACAGGGGTGGGCTACAATGAGCAGTTCTTC. This translates into CASSPTGVGYNEQFF.